Below, 4 T cell receptor beta chains from the same sample are listed, as sequenced in a study of beta chain features in type 1 diabetes. Study results and caveats: Moderate yet significant TCRB CDR3 shortening was seen in Type 1 diabetes patients in all four CD4+ subsets.

Of the isolated RNA, all was reverse transcribed, and so the sequenced material was expressed TCRB transcripts. Produced via immunoSEQ multiplex PCR; TCRdb's table is partial and in-frame only. Of 95,000 to 150,000 clones in the sample, less than 20% were seen once. No cognate antigen is known for these TCRs. Sequencing input: central memory CD4+ T cells from blood. These receptors all stem from a man aged 25-45 years with type 1 diabetes.

This clone was seen only once. V gene TRBV18 combines with J gene TRBJ1-2, with 8 bases fitting TRBD1. With V trimmed by 3 bases and J by 6 bases, 6 bases remained unmatched. The CDR3 contains 14 residues. CDR1 is KGHSH and CDR2 is LQKENI in the germline V gene. CDR3 sequence reads: CASSPGQGTDGYTF. DNA of the CDR3: TGTGCCAGCTCACCCGGACAGGGAACGGATGGCTACACCTTC.

The rearrangement joins TRBV7-2 to TRBJ1-2, with unresolved D. Trimming cost V 5 bases and J 0 bases, with 16 bases left between them. CDR3 size: 16 residues. CDR1 and CDR2 from the germline V gene are SGHTA and FQGNSA. DNA of the CDR3: TGTGCCAGCAGCCCCAGAGAGAGAATCACTAACTATGGCTACACCTTC. This encodes CASSPRERITNYGYTF.

This clone is labeled medium-sized. The chain links TRBV7-9 to TRBJ2-7; the D gene is possibly TRBD2 (6 bases). Trimming left V 5 bases short and J 6 bases short, with 17 bases between. Germline CDR1 is SEHNR and CDR2 is FQNEAQ (reference sequence). The CDR3 spans 14 residues. The CDR3 coding sequence is TGTGCCAGCAGCCCGTCTGGCGGGGTGAGCGAGCAGTACTTC. Protein product: CASSPSGGVSEQYF.

The chain joins TRBV5-1 to TRBJ2-7; a weak D match, TRBD2 (5 bases). Germline V gives CDR1 SGHRS, CDR2 YFSETQ. The CDR3 runs 14 residues. Trimming shortened V by 10 bases and J by 2 bases, and 19 bases separated the two germline ends. The CDR3 nucleotides read TGCGCCGAAAGAGGGCAGGACTCAACCTACGAGCAGTACTTC. Translated: CAERGQDSTYEQYF. Variable domain in full (rest from reference TRBV5-1 and TRBJ2-7): KAGVTQTPRYLIKTRGQQVTLSCSPISGHRSVSWYQQTPGQGLQFLFEYFSETQRNKGNFPGRFSGRQFSNSRSEMNVSTLELGDSALYLCAERGQDSTYEQYFGPGTRLTVT.